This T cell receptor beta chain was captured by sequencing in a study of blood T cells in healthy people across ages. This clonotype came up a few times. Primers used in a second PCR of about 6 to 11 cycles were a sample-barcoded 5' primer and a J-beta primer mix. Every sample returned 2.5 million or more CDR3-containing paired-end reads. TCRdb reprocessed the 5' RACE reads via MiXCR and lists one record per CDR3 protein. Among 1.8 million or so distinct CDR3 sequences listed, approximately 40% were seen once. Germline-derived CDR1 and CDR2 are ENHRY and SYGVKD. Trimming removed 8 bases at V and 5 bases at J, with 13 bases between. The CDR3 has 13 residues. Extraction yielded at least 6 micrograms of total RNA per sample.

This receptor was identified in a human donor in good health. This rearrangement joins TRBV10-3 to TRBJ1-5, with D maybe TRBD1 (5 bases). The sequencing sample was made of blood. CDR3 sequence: CAIGRGNHQPQHF. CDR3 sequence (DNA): TGTGCCATCGGGAGGGGTAACCATCAGCCCCAGCATTTT.